Each of the 19 T cell receptor beta chains below was sequenced from the same sample in a study of tumor and adjacent non-tumor tissue in lung cancer. The library came from three nested PCR rounds adapted from ARM-PCR protocols. TCRdb passed the multiplex PCR reads through MiXCR, listing each CDR3 protein once. The repertoire holds some 200,000 distinct CDR3 sequences, with about two thirds as singletons. RNA was extracted from bulk tissue without any cell sorting. The sequencing input was lung tumor tissue. These receptors were taken from a man aged 55 to 70 with non-small cell lung cancer.

This clonotype was seen only once. The CDR3 here is CASNNGTGGGTDTQYF. The CDR3 coding sequence is TGTGCCAGCAATAACGGGACAGGGGGCGGCACAGATACGCAGTATTTT. The chain has TRBV6-2 or TRBV6-3 and TRBJ2-3, with 12 bases aligning to TRBD1. The CDR3 has 16 residues. V was pared by 7 bases and J by 1 base, with 6 bases of the junction left unmatched. Germline CDR1 is MNHEY and CDR2 is SVGEGT.

This clonotype was picked up many times. This chain links TRBV11-2 with TRBJ2-2; 9 nucleotides match TRBD2. V lost 2 bases and J lost 2; bases outside the gene matches: 9. The CDR3 contains 18 residues. The V gene's germline CDR1 is SGHAT and CDR2 FQNNGV. CDR3 region: CASSLMAPTSGNTGELFF. DNA of the CDR3: TGTGCCAGCAGCTTAATGGCCCCGACTAGCGGAAACACCGGGGAGCTGTTTTTT. Full variable domain (outside the CDR3, taken from reference TRBV11-2 and TRBJ2-2): EAGVAQSPRYKIIEKRQSVAFWCNPISGHATLYWYQQILGQGPKLLIQFQNNGVVDDSQLPKDRFSAERLKGVDSTLKIQPAKLEDSAVYLCASSLMAPTSGNTGELFFGEGSRLTVL.

Comments on this clonotype: No conserved phenylalanine or tryptophan ends this CDR3, so it is likely a read error. J is TRBJ2-3 and V is TRBV20-1; D remains unclear. Trimming removed 0 bases at V and 2 bases at J, with 15 bases between. Per the germline V gene, CDR1 is DFQATT and CDR2 is SNEGSKA (reference sequence). The CDR3 has 16 residues. The CDR3 DNA reads TGCAGTGCTAGAGAGGGATCAATTCGGTACACAGATACGCAGTATTTA. Encoded protein: CSAREGSIRYTDTQYL.

Turning to this clonotype: A much larger clone lies one base from this, so it may be a read error. V usage is TRBV4-3 and J usage is TRBJ1-1; D gene uncertain. CDR3 length: 13 residues. Germline V lookup: CDR1 LGHNA, CDR2 YSLEER. CDR3 in DNA: TGCGCCAACAGCCAATCCCCGGTCACTGAAGCTTTCTTT. As protein: CANSQSPVTEAFF.

In the case of this clonotype: This clone may be a read error of a much larger clone one base away. The V and J genes are TRBV29-1 and TRBJ2-3, with TRBD2 matching over 14 bases. CDR1 and CDR2 from the germline V gene are SQVTM and ANQGSEA. The CDR3 is 15 residues long. The CDR3 DNA is TGCAGCGGCCAGACTAGCGGGGGGGAAGGAGATACGCAGTTTTTT. Protein sequence: CSGQTSGGEGDTQFF.

On this clonotype: One end of the junction is discordant with germline, which a read error may explain. This rearrangement joins TRBV28 to TRBJ2-4; TRBD1 is a possible D gene (5 bases). CDR3 length: 13 residues. CDR1 and CDR2 from the germline V gene are MDHEN and SYDVKM. In nucleotides, the CDR3 is TGTGCCAGCAGTTTCTTACAGGAAAACAATCAGTACTTC. Residues: CASSFLQENNQYF.

V gene TRBV30 combines with J gene TRBJ2-7; D is perhaps TRBD1 (6 bases). CDR3 length: 13 amino acids. With 3 bases removed from V and 3 bases from J, the gap between germline ends came to 12 bases. CDR1 is GTSNPN and CDR2 is SVGIG in the germline V gene (reference sequence). The CDR3 nucleotides are TGTGCCTGGAGGAAACAGGGAGTCTACGAGCAGTACTTC. It specifies CAWRKQGVYEQYF.

Notes on this clonotype: One junction end does not reproduce the germline sequence, and a read error may be involved. This chain joins TRBV6-5 and TRBJ2-4; 8 positions match TRBD1. The CDR3 sequence is 15 residues long. Germline V gives CDR1 MNHEY, CDR2 SVGAGI. CDR3 nucleotide sequence: TGTGCCAGCAGTTACATTCAGGGGGCTGGTTACATTCACTACTTC. Encoded protein: CASSYIQGAGYIHYF.

To note about this clonotype: This may come from a read error, since a much larger clone is one base off. The chain carries TRBV6-5 and TRBJ2-5; unclear D gene. The CDR3 covers 13 residues. Germline V CDR1 and CDR2: MNHEY, SVGAGI. CDR3 in amino acids: CASSYGPQETQNF. The CDR3 DNA reads TGTGCCAGCAGTTATGGTCCCCAAGAGACCCAGAACTTC.

The chain recombines TRBV20-1 with TRBJ2-4, with a possible D match to TRBD2 (5 bases). The CDR3 has 15 residues. V was shortened by 4 bases and J by 6 bases, with 19 bases between the two germline ends. The germline V gene has CDR1 DFQATT and CDR2 SNEGSKA (reference sequence). The CDR3 sequence is CSATPGSESINIQYF. The DNA for the CDR3 is TGCAGTGCTACTCCGGGGAGCGAGAGTATAAACATTCAGTACTTC.

In regard to this clonotype: The CDR3 ends on some other residue instead of the conserved phenylalanine or tryptophan, so this is likely a read error. J is TRBJ1-1 and V is TRBV12-3 or TRBV12-4; TRBD1 agrees at 7 bases. This CDR3 is built from 15 residues. After removal of 8 bases from V and 1 base from J, the junction contained 10 bases not matched to a gene. This CDR3 is CASGNIRTGNTEAFI. The CDR3 nucleotides read TGTGCCAGCGGTAATATACGGACAGGGAACACTGAAGCTTTCATT.

The rearrangement joins TRBV20-1 to TRBJ2-7; D is uncertain. Trimming cost V 4 bases and J 4 bases, with 20 bases left between them. The germline V gene encodes CDR1 DFQATT and CDR2 SNEGSKA (reference sequence). CDR3 length equals 15 residues. CDR3 protein: CSATPRRRSSYEQYF. The CDR3 coding sequence is TGCAGTGCTACCCCTAGACGGCGGAGCTCGTACGAGCAGTACTTC.

Judged by abundance, this clonotype is medium-sized (0.01 to 0.1%). V and J are TRBV11-2 and TRBJ2-3, with 7 bases matching TRBD2. Trimming at V came to 8 bases and at J to 4 bases, leaving 6 bases not matched to a gene. CDR1 is SGHAT, CDR2 FQNNGV, per germline. There are 13 residues in the CDR3. CDR3 in DNA: TGTGCCAGCGTGCCGGGGGGATCAGATACGCAGTATTTT. It encodes CASVPGGSDTQYF.

This clonotype was seen only once. The chain employs TRBV11-2 and TRBJ2-1, with D perhaps TRBD2 (5 bases). CDR3 length: 16 residues. Germline-derived CDR1 and CDR2 are SGHAT and FQNNGV. DNA of the CDR3: TGTGTCACCAGCTTAGGTCGACTACTCGAGATGAATGAGCAGTTCTTC. Its translation is CVTSLGRLLEMNEQFF.

Concerning this clonotype: The junction departs from the called germline gene at one end, perhaps through a read error. The chain is built from TRBV6-2 or TRBV6-3 and TRBJ1-2; D call uncertain. The CDR3 extends over 15 amino acids. The germline V gene encodes CDR1 MNHEY and CDR2 SVGEGT. CDR3 protein: CASNRHDPRNYGYTF. Written as DNA, the CDR3 is TGTGCGAGCAACCGGCATGACCCTCGTAACTATGGTTACACCTTC.

Concerning this clonotype itself: A read error may produce the germline difference seen at one junction end. V usage is TRBV5-4 and J usage is TRBJ2-7; D may match TRBD1 or TRBD2 (6 bases each). From germline, CDR1 is SGHNT and CDR2 YYREEE (reference sequence). There are 15 residues in the CDR3. CDR3: CAGSLGRGQTYEQYF. For the CDR3, the DNA is TGTGCCGGCAGCTTGGGACGGGGGCAAACCTACGAGCAGTACTTC.

Points on this clonotype: A much larger clone lies one base from this, so it may be a read error. V is TRBV29-1 and J is TRBJ1-1, with a possible D match to TRBD1 (6 bases). The CDR3 is 13 residues long. CDR1 and CDR2 from the germline V gene are SQVTM and ANQGSEA. V was pared by 5 bases and J by 5 bases, with 15 bases between. In DNA form, the CDR3 reads TGCAGCGTTAGGGGGAGGGCGAAGACTGAAGCTTTCTTT. This codes for CSVRGRAKTEAFF.

This clonotype has only a few counts. V gene TRBV19 combines with J gene TRBJ2-1; D gene unclear. The V end was cut by 7 bases, the J end by 4 bases, with 11 bases between. Germline V lookup: CDR1 LNHDA, CDR2 SQIVND (reference sequence). CDR3 length: 13 residues. CDR3 nucleotides: TGTGCCAGTACGGCGTTTGGATACAATGAGCAGTTCTTC. Translated: CASTAFGYNEQFF.

As to this clonotype: Possible read error: a much larger clone is one base away. The chain's CDR3 is CASSEAYTEAFF. The CDR3 nucleotides read TGTGCCAGCAGTGAAGCGTACACTGAAGCTTTCTTT. J is TRBJ1-1 and V is TRBV6-1; D gene ambiguous. The V and J ends lost 0 bases and 3 bases respectively, with 2 bases between them. CDR1 and CDR2 (germline): MNHNS, SASEGT. The CDR3 is 12 residues long.